Given below is one T cell receptor (beta chain) in context. The record originates from a study of cytomegalovirus exposure and HLA in healthy donors. V was shortened by 2 bases and J by 4 bases, with 8 bases between the two germline ends. The length of the CDR3 is 12 residues. Per the germline V gene, CDR1 is GTSNPN and CDR2 is SVGIG (reference sequence). 13 Jbeta primers and 60 Vbeta primers were used for the PCR. TCRdb's table, derived via immunoSEQ multiplex PCR, lists solely in-frame clones and lacks some. The sample lists approximately 210,000 clones; roughly four fifths were seen once. Sample: PBMCs. The source of this sequence is a woman aged 45-60 years in good health and CMV-seropositive. This rearrangement joins TRBV30 to TRBJ1-1, with D hard to call. Written as DNA, the CDR3 is TGTGCCTGGAGTCTAGGAATCACTGAAGCTTTCTTT. This codes for CAWSLGITEAFF.